A single sample gave rise to the 26 T cell receptor beta chains below, sequenced in a study of identical twins. TCRdb ran MiXCR on the 5' RACE reads and lists one entry per CDR3 protein. The sample yields about 730,000 distinct CDR3 sequences, 21% seen once. This same sample was also part of a study on T cells expressing NK-cell markers.

The sample taken for sequencing was PBMCs. The origin of the receptors is a woman aged 18-29 years in good health.

The chain has TRBV6-1 and TRBJ2-3; TRBD2 agrees at 7 bases. V lost 5 bases, J lost 2 bases, and 4 bases stayed unmatched. Germline V gene data show CDR1 as MNHNS and CDR2 as SASEGT. This CDR3 region has 14 residues. The CDR3 coding sequence is TGTGCCAGCAGTCCGGGAGGCCACACAGATACGCAGTATTTT. This gives the protein CASSPGGHTDTQYF.

This clonotype was picked up a small number of times. The chain combines TRBV20-1 with TRBJ2-7; 11 bases are shared with TRBD2. Germline-derived CDR1 and CDR2 are DFQATT and SNEGSKA (reference sequence). The CDR3 totals 18 residues. Unmatched junction bases numbered 17, after V lost 3 bases and J lost 4 bases. CDR3 protein: CSASPLSGGAVIRYEQYF. CDR3 sequence (DNA): TGCAGTGCTAGCCCGCTTAGCGGGGGGGCCGTAATTCGGTACGAGCAGTACTTC.

This clonotype was counted a few times. This chain links TRBV20-1 with TRBJ2-2; 9 bases are a match to TRBD2. CDR1 is DFQATT, CDR2 SNEGSKA, per germline (reference sequence). The CDR3 has 15 residues. The V gene end was trimmed by 1 base and the J gene end by 3 bases; junction bases not matched to a gene: 3. The CDR3 DNA sequence: TGCAGTGCTAGAGGACTAGCGGCCGACACCGGGGAGCTGTTTTTT. It yields the protein CSARGLAADTGELFF.

This clonotype appeared a single time. V and J are TRBV6-1 and TRBJ2-5; D tentatively fits TRBD1 or TRBD2 (5 bases each). The CDR3 is 14 amino acids. V was trimmed by 7 bases and J by 5 bases, leaving 17 bases between them. Germline V gene sequence: CDR1 MNHNS, CDR2 SASEGT. The CDR3 here is CASIEGSRVETQYF. In nucleotides, the CDR3 is TGTGCCAGCATCGAGGGAAGCAGGGTGGAGACCCAGTACTTC.

This clonotype was detected a few times. The chain uses TRBV29-1 and TRBJ2-1; D assignment may be TRBD1 or TRBD2 (6 bases each). There are 12 residues in the CDR3. Germline CDR1 and CDR2: SQVTM and ANQGSEA. Between the trimmed V and J ends, which lost 7 bases and 10 bases, there was a span of 17 bases. The CDR3 reads CSGVSGDWEQFF. The CDR3 nucleotides are TGCAGCGGCGTTTCAGGGGACTGGGAGCAGTTCTTC.

The V call is TRBV6-5, the J call TRBJ2-1; D unresolved. V lost 1 base and J lost 7, with 11 bases in between. This CDR3 is 14 amino acids long. The germline V gene has CDR1 MNHEY and CDR2 SVGAGI. The CDR3: CASSYFGRANEQFF. Here the CDR3 DNA reads TGTGCCAGCAGTTACTTTGGCCGCGCGAATGAGCAGTTCTTC.

This clonotype showed up just a few times. The chain employs TRBV12-3 or TRBV12-4 and TRBJ2-5; 9 bases map to TRBD1. The CDR3 contains 15 residues. J gave up 2 bases and V 5 bases, and 6 bases lay outside the gene matches. The CDR3 DNA reads as TGTGCCAGCAGTCCACCGACAGGGGGGCAAGAGACCCAGTACTTC. Translating it yields CASSPPTGGQETQYF.

With respect to this clonotype: Sequence at one end of the junction differs from germline and may be a read error. The chain combines TRBV3-1 with TRBJ1-1; D not certain. This CDR3 is built from 15 residues. Germline values: CDR1 LGHDT, CDR2 YNNKEL (reference sequence). DNA of the CDR3: TGTGCCAGCAGCCAAGGGAAGTTGTTGAATACTGAAGCTTTCTTT. Its protein product is CASSQGKLLNTEAFF.

This clonotype was seen more than once but under ten times. J is TRBJ2-7 and V is TRBV24-1; a weak D match, TRBD1 (5 bases). Per the germline V gene, CDR1 is KGHDR and CDR2 is SFDVKD. Trimming removed 9 bases from V and 9 bases from J, with 5 bases in between. The CDR3 totals 8 residues. CDR3 in amino acids: CATQGQYF. In DNA form, the CDR3 reads TGTGCCACCCAGGGGCAGTACTTC.

This clonotype appeared a few times. This sequence joins TRBV6-5 and TRBJ1-2, with 7 bases identical to TRBD1. The J segment lost 6 bases and the V segment lost 3 bases, leaving 13 bases of the junction unmatched. The germline V gene encodes CDR1 MNHEY and CDR2 SVGAGI. The CDR3 loop spans 16 amino acids. CDR3 DNA: TGTGCCAGCAGTTATCGCGAACCGACAGGGACTGATGGCTACACCTTC. Translation gives CASSYREPTGTDGYTF.

The genes are TRBV6-1 and TRBJ1-5; D is possibly TRBD1 (6 bases). The V gene lost 5 bases and the J gene lost 4 bases, with 15 bases spanning the gap. The CDR3 totals 15 residues. Looked up from germline, CDR1 is MNHNS and CDR2 is SASEGT. The CDR3 is CASSRSIRGNQPQHF. The CDR3 DNA reads as TGTGCCAGCAGTCGATCGATCAGGGGTAATCAGCCCCAGCATTTT.

This clonotype came up a few times. J is TRBJ2-3 and V is TRBV29-1; no clear D gene. V was clipped by 3 bases and J by 6 bases, with 1 base between them. This CDR3 contains 9 residues. Per germline, CDR1 SQVTM and CDR2 ANQGSEA. The CDR3 coding sequence is TGCAGCGTTGATGATACGCAGTATTTT. Its protein is CSVDDTQYF.

The chain joins TRBV2 to TRBJ2-4; unclear D gene. Deletions cut 4 bases from V and 2 bases from J, with 12 bases between. Germline CDR1 is SNHLY and CDR2 is FYNNEI. The CDR3 runs to 15 residues. The CDR3 nucleotides are TGTGCCAGCAGTGTGGGTCCAGCGACCAAAAACATTCAGTACTTC. Translated, it gives CASSVGPATKNIQYF.

This clonotype was seen more than once but under ten times. This CDR3 is CASRISTGGEAFF. CDR3 DNA sequence: TGTGCCAGCAGGATATCGACAGGCGGTGAAGCTTTCTTT. The chain carries TRBV6-1 and TRBJ1-1; weak D call: TRBD1 (6 bases). V was trimmed by 6 bases and J by 7 bases, leaving 15 bases between them. Germline V lookup: CDR1 MNHNS, CDR2 SASEGT. There are 13 residues in the CDR3.

This clonotype was counted only a few times. This chain connects TRBV27 to TRBJ2-2; 8 positions agree with TRBD1. The CDR3 covers 17 residues. Germline CDR1 and CDR2: MNHEY and SMNVEV (reference sequence). Trimming took 8 bases from V and 1 from J; bases not matched to a gene: 12. Here the CDR3 reads CASRRKDRVQNTGELFF. In DNA form, the CDR3 reads TGTGCCAGCCGGCGAAAGGACAGGGTTCAGAACACCGGGGAGCTGTTTTTT.

This clonotype was counted only a few times. This sequence joins TRBV20-1 and TRBJ2-2; D not resolved. Per germline, CDR1 DFQATT and CDR2 SNEGSKA (reference sequence). CDR3 size: 13 residues. The ends were cut back, 0 bases at V and 2 bases at J, with 4 bases in the middle. The CDR3 DNA reads TGCAGTGCTAGAGACGTCAACACCGGGGAGCTGTTTTTT. Protein sequence: CSARDVNTGELFF.

The CDR3 protein is CASSSRLAATYEQYF. The CDR3 DNA follows: TGTGCCAGCAGCTCCCGACTAGCGGCAACCTACGAGCAGTACTTC. J is TRBJ2-7 and V is TRBV7-2, with 9 nucleotides matching TRBD2. Losses at the gene ends were 4 bases for V and 2 bases for J; bases not matched to a gene: 6. The CDR3 contains 15 residues. CDR1 and CDR2 from the germline V gene are SGHTA and FQGNSA.

The chain combines TRBV6-1 with TRBJ2-7, with TRBD2 matching over 10 bases. Trimming cost V 5 bases and J 3 bases; bases outside gene matches: 4. Germline-derived CDR1 and CDR2 are MNHNS and SASEGT. CDR3 length equals 14 residues. The CDR3: CASSPGLAIYEQYF. The CDR3 DNA reads as TGTGCCAGCAGTCCGGGACTAGCGATCTACGAGCAGTACTTC.

The rearrangement links TRBV3-1 to TRBJ2-2; 8 positions match TRBD2. Germline loops: CDR1 LGHDT, CDR2 YNNKEL (reference sequence). The CDR3 consists of 14 residues. The J segment lost 6 bases and the V segment lost 4 bases, leaving 4 bases of the junction unmatched. This chain's CDR3 is CASSPGLESGELFF. CDR3 sequence (DNA): TGTGCCAGCAGCCCGGGACTAGAGTCCGGGGAGCTGTTTTTT.

As concerns this clonotype: Mismatch with germline at one junction end may stem from a read error. This chain connects TRBV29-1 to TRBJ1-1, with 7 bases that match TRBD1. Germline CDR1 and CDR2: SQVTM and ANQGSEA. This CDR3 comprises 10 residues. CDR3 amino acids: CSVGTGDNLF. The CDR3 DNA follows: TGCAGCGTTGGTACAGGGGATAATCTCTTT.

This rearrangement joins TRBV4-2 to TRBJ1-5; weak D call: TRBD1 (5 bases). V gave up 1 base and J gave up 6 bases, with 16 bases separating them. Germline V gene sequence: CDR1 LGHNA, CDR2 YNFKEQ. The CDR3 is 16 amino acids. The CDR3, as DNA: TGTGCCAGCAGCCAAGCCAGGCAGGGAAAGGTTCAGCCCCAGCATTTT. Translation: CASSQARQGKVQPQHF.

The V call is TRBV25-1, the J call TRBJ2-1; D gene unclear. This CDR3 has 16 residues. Germline V lookup: CDR1 MGHDK, CDR2 SYGVNS. The V end lost 2 bases, the J end lost 10 bases, and 21 bases lay between the germline ends. CDR3: CASSEGSRFLSLEQFF. Here the CDR3 DNA reads TGTGCCAGCAGTGAAGGTAGTAGGTTTCTCAGTTTGGAGCAGTTCTTC.

In its sample, this clonotype was seen many times. The chain recombines TRBV29-1 with TRBJ2-4; 8 nucleotides match TRBD2. J was trimmed by 4 bases and V by 4 bases; bases with no gene match: 12. Germline V gene sequence: CDR1 SQVTM, CDR2 ANQGSEA. This CDR3 has 16 amino acids. This CDR3 is CSVAVGGAPAKNIQYF. The CDR3 nucleotides are TGCAGCGTTGCCGTCGGGGGGGCTCCGGCTAAAAACATTCAGTACTTC. Variable domain in full (rest from reference TRBV29-1 and TRBJ2-4): SAVISQKPSRDICQRGTSLTIQCQVDSQVTMMFWYRQQPGQSLTLIATANQGSEATYESGFVIDKFPISRPNLTFSTLTVSNMSPEDSSIYLCSVAVGGAPAKNIQYFGAGTRLSVL.

This clonotype was seen more than once but under ten times. The genes are TRBV29-1 and TRBJ2-5; D gene ambiguous. Germline V gives CDR1 SQVTM, CDR2 ANQGSEA. This CDR3 spans 12 amino acids. Deletions cut 1 base from V and 4 bases from J, with 7 bases between. The DNA of the CDR3 is TGCAGCGTTGAAGCATATGTAGAGACCCAGTACTTC. This gives the protein CSVEAYVETQYF.

This clonotype showed up just a few times. The chain couples TRBV20-1 to TRBJ2-1, with D perhaps assigned TRBD1 or TRBD2 (5 bases each). There are 14 residues in the CDR3. V lost 6 bases to trimming and J lost 6 bases, with 18 bases between them. Germline assignment: CDR1 DFQATT and CDR2 SNEGSKA (reference sequence). CDR3 protein: CSAYDVRGPNEQFF. In nucleotides, the CDR3 is TGCAGTGCCTACGATGTGAGGGGACCCAATGAGCAGTTCTTC.

This clonotype was seen only a few times. This rearrangement joins TRBV5-1 to TRBJ2-7, with unresolved D. The CDR3 is made up of 13 amino acids. V lost 3 bases and J 5 bases, leaving 12 bases between the germline ends. Germline V gives CDR1 SGHRS, CDR2 YFSETQ. The DNA for the CDR3 is TGCGCCAGCAGCTCCGAGTTGTTCCACGAGCAGTACTTC. As protein: CASSSELFHEQYF. Full variable domain (outside the CDR3, taken from reference TRBV5-1 and TRBJ2-7): KAGVTQTPRYLIKTRGQQVTLSCSPISGHRSVSWYQQTPGQGLQFLFEYFSETQRNKGNFPGRFSGRQFSNSRSEMNVSTLELGDSALYLCASSSELFHEQYFGPGTRLTVT.